The entry below describes one T cell receptor beta chain. Using its own MiXCR run on the RACE reads, TCRdb lists one record per CDR3 protein. This repertoire shows under 100,000 distinct CDR3 sequences, 8.5% found once; its top ten account for 2.5% to 3%. The germline V gene encodes CDR1 SQVTM and CDR2 ANQGSEA. The CDR3 is 14 amino acids. The germline V and J ends were trimmed by 3 bases and 3 bases, with 13 bases remaining between them. The data were taken from a study of human T cells and chemical hapten exposure. Time point in this sample: pre-sensitization, week 0. Indicated treatment: therapeutic diphenylcyclopropenone sensitization with weekly scalp DPC.

The TCR originated in a middle-aged man with alopecia areata. Some clones in this sample may be carry-over from other donors' samples. The chain has TRBV29-1 and TRBJ2-3; no reliable D call. Specimen: whole blood, collected in connection with sensitization to the hapten diphenylcyclopropenone (DPC). Here the CDR3 reads CSVEIIASTDTQYF. CDR3 DNA sequence: TGCAGCGTTGAGATCATCGCAAGTACAGATACGCAGTATTTT.